The following is a TCR beta chain sequence with its context. The data originate from a study of cytomegalovirus exposure and HLA in healthy donors. Turning to the study itself: As released early, the data held approximately 80 million unique TCRs from HLA-typed donors.

Germline CDR1 is SGDLS and CDR2 is YYNGEE. V lost 4 bases, J lost 1 base, and 9 bases stayed unmatched. The CDR3 consists of 17 residues. PCR employed 60 Vbeta and 13 Jbeta primers. TCRdb keeps only in-frame clones here, not all; method: immunoSEQ multiplex PCR. The profile shows roughly 290,000 clones, over 85% of them singletons. Sequencing was performed on PBMCs. The TCR comes from a woman aged 18-35 years in good health and CMV-seronegative. The chain has TRBV9 and TRBJ2-1, with 9 bases that match TRBD2. The CDR3 DNA follows: TGTGCCAGCAGCTCTTCGACTAGCGGCCTTTCCTACAATGAGCAGTTCTTC. The encoded protein is CASSSSTSGLSYNEQFF. The complete variable domain, with remaining parts taken from reference TRBV9 and TRBJ2-1, reads DSGVTQTPKHLITATGQRVTLRCSPRSGDLSVYWYQQSLDQGLQFLIQYYNGEERAKGNILERFSAQQFPDLHSELNLSSLELGDSALYFCASSSSTSGLSYNEQFFGPGTRLTVL.